The 23 T cell receptor beta chains listed next were all sequenced from one sample in a study of regulatory T cells in long-lasting Graves disease. The time point: persistent/refractory GD, antithyroid drugs over 5 years with positive TRAb. RNA isolated from PBMCs was used to make the TCR library. Relying on iRepertoire HTBI primers and Arm-PCR of CDR3 regions, the team built TCR beta libraries. TCRdb re-analysed the multiplex PCR reads in MiXCR, keeping a single row per CDR3 protein. Of roughly 400,000 distinct CDR3 sequences listed, less than 25% are singletons. Sequences were derived from peripheral blood mononuclear cells (PBMCs), sampled when the disease was refractory, from a patient treated with antithyroid drugs. The receptors were gathered from a female donor with Graves disease.

This chain links TRBV20-1 with TRBJ2-5; 9 nucleotides align to TRBD2. The V and J ends lost 8 bases and 4 bases, in that order; junction bases with no gene match: 11. Germline assignment: CDR1 DFQATT and CDR2 SNEGSKA (reference sequence). The CDR3 loop spans 14 amino acids. CDR3: CSFWVGLAGETQYF. The CDR3 nucleotides read TGCAGTTTCTGGGTGGGACTAGCAGGAGAGACCCAGTACTTC.

The chain recombines TRBV12-3 or TRBV12-4 with TRBJ2-2; TRBD1 matches 9 bases. The junction had 4 bases not matched to a gene; V was cut back by 5 bases and J by 6 bases. The CDR3 spans 14 residues. The CDR3, as DNA: TGTGCCAGCAGTCCCCGACAGGGGGCCGGGGAGCTGTTTTTT. Translated, it gives CASSPRQGAGELFF.

This clonotype appeared many times. The chain carries TRBV2 and TRBJ1-2; D gene ambiguous. The CDR3 sequence is 12 residues long. Trimming removed 4 bases at V and 14 bases at J, with 17 bases between. CDR1 and CDR2 (germline): SNHLY, FYNNEI. The DNA of the CDR3 is TGTGCCAGCAGTGGGTCAGATTGGCTGTCGACCTTC. It yields the protein CASSGSDWLSTF.

The sample holds many counts of this clonotype. The V call is TRBV15, the J call TRBJ2-5; no firm D call. The CDR3 sequence is 15 residues long. Germline V gene sequence: CDR1 LNHNV, CDR2 YYDKDF (reference sequence). Trimming left V 0 bases short and J 0 bases short, with 8 bases between. The chain's CDR3 is CATSRDPRYQETQYF. For the CDR3, the DNA is TGTGCCACCAGCAGAGATCCGCGATACCAAGAGACCCAGTACTTC.

The chain employs TRBV3-1 and TRBJ2-2, with D unclear. V was cut by 5 bases and J by 4 bases, with 8 bases left in between. The CDR3 is 13 amino acids. In germline, CDR1 is LGHDT, CDR2 YNNKEL (reference sequence). The CDR3 DNA reads as TGTGCCAGCAGCTCCAAGGTCACCGGGGAGCTGTTTTTT. Translating gives CASSSKVTGELFF.

This clonotype was observed many times. The chain has TRBV28 and TRBJ2-7; perhaps TRBD2 as D (6 bases). V lost 5 bases and J lost 0, with 14 bases in between. The CDR3 is 15 amino acids. Germline V gene data show CDR1 as MDHEN and CDR2 as SYDVKM. Written as DNA, the CDR3 is TGTGCCAGCAGTGGGAGCGGGCGGCTCTCCTACGAGCAGTACTTC. Its translation: CASSGSGRLSYEQYF. Combining the CDR3 with reference TRBV28 and TRBJ2-7 gives the whole variable domain DVKVTQSSRYLVKRTGEKVFLECVQDMDHENMFWYRQDPGLGLRLIYFSYDVKMKEKGDIPEGYSVSREKKERFSLILESASTNQTSMYLCASSGSGRLSYEQYFGPGTRLTVT.

Many counts were recorded for this clonotype. At one end, the junction sequence differs from germline, possibly due to a read error. This chain uses TRBV6-1 with TRBJ2-7; D is unresolved. In germline, CDR1 is MNHNS, CDR2 SASEGT. This CDR3 has 11 residues. The CDR3 region is CASSKANEQYF. For the CDR3, the DNA is TGTGCCAGCAGTAAAGCAAACGAGCAGTACTTC.

Regarding this clonotype: A read error may produce the germline difference seen at one junction end. V usage is TRBV6-9 and J usage is TRBJ1-2; D is unresolved. The CDR3 covers 18 residues. Germline assignment: CDR1 MNHGY and CDR2 SVAAGI. CDR3 sequence reads: CAGSSLESSHPVDYGYTF. In DNA form, the CDR3 reads TGTGCCGGCAGTTCCCTCGAGTCCTCACACCCAGTAGACTATGGCTACACCTTC.

This clonotype was seen repeatedly, ten times or more. In nucleotides, the CDR3 is TGTGCCAGCAGCCTGCGGAAGGACGAGCAGTACTTC. Translation gives CASSLRKDEQYF. The chain has TRBV7-9 and TRBJ2-7, with no clear D. CDR3 length: 12 residues. The germline V gene encodes CDR1 SEHNR and CDR2 FQNEAQ (reference sequence). Trimming took off 5 bases at V and 5 bases at J, with 10 bases between the two ends.

This clonotype has a count of ten or more. The chain is built from TRBV30 and TRBJ1-1; D ambiguous. CDR1 and CDR2 (germline): GTSNPN, SVGIG (reference sequence). The CDR3 has 12 residues. The V and J ends lost 4 bases and 1 base respectively, with 7 bases between them. The CDR3 is CAWTNGNTEAFF. The CDR3 bases are TGTGCCTGGACCAATGGGAACACTGAAGCTTTCTTT.

The gene calls are TRBV7-9 and TRBJ2-7; perhaps D is TRBD1 or TRBD2 (5 bases each). Germline V lookup: CDR1 SEHNR, CDR2 FQNEAQ (reference sequence). Trimming took off 7 bases at V and 1 base at J, with 11 bases between the two ends. The CDR3 spans 13 residues. The CDR3: CASTSEGSYEQYF. The CDR3 bases are TGTGCCAGCACCAGTGAGGGGTCCTACGAGCAGTACTTC.

The V gene is TRBV5-4, the J gene TRBJ2-2; perhaps TRBD1 as D (5 bases). V lost 2 bases to trimming and J lost 0 bases, with 17 bases between them. Germline CDR1 reads SGHNT; CDR2 reads YYREEE (reference sequence). This CDR3 has 18 residues. This chain's CDR3 is CASSFAGLRKANTGELFF. CDR3 DNA: TGTGCCAGCAGCTTTGCAGGGTTACGTAAGGCGAACACCGGGGAGCTGTTTTTT. The full variable domain, rest sourced from reference TRBV5-4 and TRBJ2-2, is ETGVTQSPTHLIKTRGQQVTLRCSSQSGHNTVSWYQQALGQGPQFIFQYYREEENGRGNFPPRFSGLQFPNYSSELNVNALELDDSALYLCASSFAGLRKANTGELFFGEGSRLTVL.

The chain carries TRBV30 and TRBJ1-1; no clear D. This CDR3 has 14 amino acids. Germline loops: CDR1 GTSNPN, CDR2 SVGIG (reference sequence). Deletions cut 4 bases from V and 0 bases from J, with 12 bases between. CDR3 loop: CAWKSGLMNTEAFF. In DNA, the CDR3 is TGTGCCTGGAAATCAGGACTGATGAACACTGAAGCTTTCTTT.

The chain links TRBV6-1 to TRBJ1-2; TRBD1 might be the D (6 bases). This CDR3 spans 12 amino acids. Trimming took 6 bases from V and 5 from J, leaving 10 bases between them. In germline, CDR1 is MNHNS, CDR2 SASEGT. As DNA, the CDR3 is TGTGCCAGCAGAGAACAGGGTTATGGCTACACCTTC. Its protein is CASREQGYGYTF.

This clonotype was found a few times. The rearrangement links TRBV10-3 to TRBJ2-7; maybe TRBD1 (6 bases). Germline V gene lookup returns CDR1 ENHRY and CDR2 SYGVKD. V gave up 0 bases and J gave up 0 bases, with 18 bases separating them. There are 18 residues in the CDR3. The CDR3 DNA is TGTGCCATCAGTGAGTCGCAGTCCGACAGGTCGAGCTCCTACGAGCAGTACTTC. Translating it yields CAISESQSDRSSSYEQYF.

J is TRBJ2-6 and V is TRBV6-1; D perhaps matches TRBD2 (5 bases). V gave up 8 bases and J gave up 0 bases, with 11 bases separating them. The CDR3 contains 15 residues. CDR1 is MNHNS and CDR2 is SASEGT in the germline V gene. The CDR3: CASLLDPSGANVLTF. The DNA for the CDR3 is TGTGCCAGCCTACTAGACCCCTCTGGGGCCAACGTCCTGACTTTC.

This chain joins TRBV7-9 and TRBJ2-7; 9 bases line up with TRBD2. Trimming cost V 4 bases and J 6 bases; bases outside gene matches: 4. CDR1 and CDR2 from the germline V gene are SEHNR and FQNEAQ (reference sequence). This CDR3 region has 13 residues. CDR3 sequence (DNA): TGTGCCAGCAGCTCCGCGGGGGGGCCCGAGCAGTACTTC. This gives the protein CASSSAGGPEQYF.

This clonotype was seen at least ten times. The chain combines TRBV27 with TRBJ2-7; D call uncertain. Germline V gives CDR1 MNHEY, CDR2 SMNVEV (reference sequence). The V gene lost 3 bases and the J gene lost 1 base, with 7 bases spanning the gap. The CDR3 runs to 13 residues. Here the CDR3 DNA reads TGTGCCAGCAGTTTTTCGGCGTCCTACGAGCAGTACTTC. Encoded protein: CASSFSASYEQYF.

There are a few counts of this clonotype. A much larger clone is a single base away; this may be a read error. Without the conserved terminal phenylalanine or tryptophan, this CDR3 likely stems from a read error. The CDR3 region is CASNEGPETQYS. The CDR3 DNA reads as TGTGCCAGCAACGAGGGGCCTGAGACCCAGTACTCC. The V and J genes are TRBV2 and TRBJ2-5; D possibly matches TRBD1 or TRBD2 (5 bases each). V was pared by 7 bases and J by 5 bases, with 11 bases between. The CDR3 sequence is 12 residues long. Germline assignment: CDR1 SNHLY and CDR2 FYNNEI.

This clonotype occurred a few times. The V gene is TRBV7-9, the J gene TRBJ1-2, with D maybe TRBD1 (5 bases). Germline assignment: CDR1 SEHNR and CDR2 FQNEAQ (reference sequence). With 5 bases removed from V and 3 bases from J, the gap between germline ends came to 16 bases. There are 15 residues in the CDR3. The CDR3 coding sequence is TGTGCCAGCAGCCGCGGGGCCTTGCCTCACTATGGCTACACCTTC. Amino acids: CASSRGALPHYGYTF.

This chain uses TRBV5-4 with TRBJ2-3, with D tentatively TRBD1 (5 bases). Per the germline V gene, CDR1 is SGHNT and CDR2 is YYREEE (reference sequence). The CDR3 is 13 amino acids. Trimming left V 4 bases short and J 1 base short, with 7 bases between. The CDR3 reads CASSRGGTDTQYF. The CDR3 DNA is TGTGCCAGCAGCAGGGGTGGCACAGATACGCAGTATTTT.

The chain uses TRBV28 and TRBJ2-3; TRBD1 matches at 7 bases. The CDR3 has 15 amino acids. In germline, CDR1 is MDHEN, CDR2 SYDVKM. The ends lost 3 bases at V and 3 bases at J; junction bases unmatched: 6. CDR3 in amino acids: CASSLNRGSTDTQYF. As DNA, the CDR3 is TGTGCCAGCAGTTTGAACAGGGGATCGACAGATACGCAGTATTTT.

This clonotype showed up many times. This rearrangement joins TRBV20-1 to TRBJ2-5; D possibly corresponds to TRBD2 (5 bases). Germline loops: CDR1 DFQATT, CDR2 SNEGSKA (reference sequence). This CDR3 spans 13 amino acids. Trimming took 6 bases from V and 2 from J, leaving 13 bases between them. Written as DNA, the CDR3 is TGCAGTGCCGTCTTCCCGGGGCAAGAGACCCAGTACTTC. Its protein is CSAVFPGQETQYF.